This is a list of T cell receptor beta chains from one sample in a study of shared clonotypes between healthy human individuals. Only in-frame clones appear in the TCRdb table, and some are missing; sequencing was by immunoSEQ multiplex PCR. Among about 2.3 million clones listed, 90% to 95% were seen once. The sample was naive CD4+ T cells from PBMCs. Receptors originate from a man younger than 35 in good health. Some clones in this sample may be carry-over from other donors' samples. The CDR3 runs from the conserved cysteine through the conserved F or W. A D gene is named only where the DNA matches it firmly. For some rows the clone size is stated as once, few or many, or as a class when expanded; others skip it.

TRBV18,.,.,TRBJ2-1,CASSPRNDLGRNEQFF,TGTGCCAGCTCACCACGGAATGACCTCGGAAGGAATGAGCAGTTCTTC
TRBV19,.,.,TRBJ2-5,CASTDRGAGETQYF,TGTGCCAGTACCGACCGGGGGGCTGGGGAGACCCAGTACTTC
TRBV5-6,.,.,TRBJ2-5,CASSLGGIWETQYF,TGTGCCAGCAGCTTGGGTGGTATTTGGGAGACCCAGTACTTC
TRBV6-1,.,.,TRBJ2-5,CASSALTGGPGETQYF,TGTGCCAGCAGTGCGTTGACAGGTGGACCCGGGGAGACCCAGTACTTC
TRBV7-6,.,.,TRBJ2-5,CASSLGQGFAGETQYF,TGTGCCAGCAGCTTGGGACAAGGGTTCGCCGGAGAGACCCAGTACTTC
TRBV18,TRBD2,.,TRBJ2-7,CASSPTSGTSYEQYF,TGTGCCAGCTCACCTACTAGCGGGACCTCCTACGAGCAGTACTTC
TRBV7-3,TRBD2,.,TRBJ2-2,CASSLAGGDSGELFF,TGTGCCAGCAGCTTGGCGGGAGGAGACTCCGGGGAGCTGTTTTTT
TRBV7-6,TRBD2,.,TRBJ2-5,CASSLTSAGETQYF,TGTGCCAGCAGCTTAACCTCAGCGGGGGAGACCCAGTACTTC
TRBV6-6,.,.,TRBJ2-7,CASSYSPGRSNEQYF,TGTGCCAGCAGTTACTCACCCGGGAGAAGTAACGAGCAGTACTTC
TRBV20-1,.,once,TRBJ2-7,CSARGHYEQYF,TGCAGTGCTAGAGGACACTACGAGCAGTACTTC
TRBV18,TRBD2,.,TRBJ2-7,CASSPSSGREYWEQYF,TGTGCCAGCTCACCAAGTAGCGGGAGGGAGTACTGGGAGCAGTACTTC
TRBV7-3,TRBD2,.,TRBJ2-1,CASSLRGTSGYNEQFF,TGTGCCAGCAGCTTACGGGGGACTAGCGGGTACAATGAGCAGTTCTTC
TRBV20-1,.,once,TRBJ1-2,CGVGFNYGYTF,TGCGGAGTAGGTTTTAACTATGGCTACACCTTC
TRBV5-1,TRBD1,few,TRBJ1-1,CASSSGTGNTEAFF,TGCGCCAGCAGCTCCGGGACAGGGAACACTGAAGCTTTCTTT
TRBV10-3,.,once,TRBJ2-3,CASASGGFKGTDTQYF,TGTGCCAGCGCAAGCGGAGGGTTCAAGGGGACAGATACGCAGTATTTT
TRBV5-1,.,.,TRBJ2-3,CASSLSGVGGFDTQYF,TGCGCCAGCAGCTTGAGTGGCGTAGGAGGGTTCGATACGCAGTATTTT
TRBV6-6,.,.,TRBJ2-1,CASSLTSSSYNEQFF,TGTGCCAGCAGTCTAACTAGCTCCTCGTACAATGAGCAGTTCTTC
TRBV5-1,.,.,TRBJ1-2,CASSLGPVFGYTF,TGCGCCAGCAGCTTGGGGCCAGTTTTTGGCTACACCTTC
TRBV28,TRBD1,.,TRBJ1-2,CASSTGTALYGYTF,TGTGCCAGCAGTACCGGGACAGCCCTATATGGCTACACCTTC
TRBV28,TRBD2,once,TRBJ2-7,CASSGTPGGYEQYF,TGTGCCAGCAGTGGGACCCCGGGGGGTTACGAGCAGTACTTC
TRBV4-1,TRBD2,.,TRBJ2-4,CASSQVGVARGRDIQYF,TGCGCCAGCAGCCAAGTTGGGGTAGCGAGAGGGAGGGACATTCAGTACTTC
TRBV27,.,.,TRBJ1-2,CATKPRRGGEPAYGYTF,TGTGCCACCAAGCCACGGAGGGGAGGGGAGCCCGCCTATGGCTACACCTTC
TRBV27,.,.,TRBJ1-2,CASTELGGARDGYTF,TGTGCCAGTACCGAATTAGGGGGTGCAAGGGATGGCTACACCTTC
TRBV7-2,TRBD2,.,TRBJ2-1,CASSLGLAGGIDEQFF,TGTGCCAGCAGCTTAGGCCTAGCGGGAGGAATTGATGAGCAGTTCTTC
TRBV23-1,TRBD2,.,TRBJ2-1,CASSQLTTSRSYNEQFF,TGCGCCAGCAGTCAACTTACGACTAGCAGATCCTACAATGAGCAGTTCTTC
TRBV27,.,.,TRBJ2-7,CASPDLGGGERGEQYF,TGTGCCAGCCCCGATCTGGGAGGGGGGGAGAGGGGCGAGCAGTACTTC
TRBV10-1,TRBD1,.,TRBJ2-7,CASSPSRWTGYEQYF,TGCGCCAGCAGCCCGAGTCGCTGGACAGGCTACGAGCAGTACTTC
TRBV25-1,.,.,TRBJ2-5,CASSELAGQYF,TGTGCCAGCAGTGAACTGGCAGGTCAGTACTTC
TRBV9,.,.,TRBJ1-1,CASSVSRGSPLMF,TGTGCCAGCAGCGTTTCGAGGGGCAGCCCGTTAATGTTT
TRBV19,.,.,TRBJ1-2,CASKYRELNYGYTF,TGTGCCAGTAAATACAGGGAATTGAACTATGGCTACACCTTC
TRBV5-1,.,.,TRBJ2-3,CASSPTTDGRPTDTQYF,TGCGCCAGCAGCCCAACCACCGACGGGCGCCCCACAGATACGCAGTATTTT
TRBV7-8,TRBD1,.,TRBJ2-5,CASSRDRDGAQYF,TGTGCCAGCAGCCGTGACAGGGATGGGGCCCAGTACTTC
TRBV11-2,.,.,TRBJ1-2,CASSPLGGGYTF,TGTGCCAGCAGCCCTCTCGGGGGGGGCTACACCTTC
TRBV7-2,.,.,TRBJ1-1,CASSPRVGVESAFF,TGTGCCAGCAGCCCAAGGGTGGGGGTAGAGTCTGCTTTCTTT
TRBV28,.,.,TRBJ2-1,CASSLSRGLKFF,TGTGCCAGCAGTTTATCCCGGGGGCTAAAGTTCTTC
TRBV5-4,.,.,TRBJ2-3,CASSLDSRSDTQYF,TGTGCCAGCAGCTTGGACAGCCGATCAGATACGCAGTATTTT
TRBV28,.,.,TRBJ1-5,CASRAPLNQPQHF,TGTGCCAGCAGAGCCCCACTCAATCAGCCCCAGCATTTT
TRBV5-1,.,.,TRBJ1-1,CASKEGVPNTEAFF,TGCGCCAGCAAGGAGGGGGTCCCAAACACTGAAGCTTTCTTT
TRBV9,.,.,TRBJ2-5,CASSVDSLPQETQYF,TGTGCCAGCAGCGTAGATTCCCTACCCCAAGAGACCCAGTACTTC
TRBV27,TRBD1,.,TRBJ2-5,CASSPQPTGVTQYF,TGTGCCAGCAGTCCCCAACCTACAGGGGTGACCCAGTACTTC
TRBV6-6,TRBD1,once,TRBJ1-2,CAGGTGVLGYTF,TGTGCCGGAGGGACAGGGGTTTTAGGCTACACCTTC
TRBV9,.,.,TRBJ2-1,CASSVAGGGSDEQFF,TGTGCCAGCAGCGTAGCAGGGGGCGGGAGTGACGAGCAGTTCTTC
TRBV7-6,TRBD1,once,TRBJ1-2,CASSSSNRGFSNYGYTF,TGTGCCAGCAGCTCCAGTAACAGGGGATTTTCGAACTATGGCTACACCTTC
TRBV30,.,.,TRBJ2-2,CAWGGRQANTGELFF,TGTGCCTGGGGGGGACGACAGGCGAACACCGGGGAGCTGTTTTTT
TRBV28,.,.,TRBJ2-3,CASSLRRQASTDTQYF,TGTGCCAGCAGTTTACGCCGACAGGCCAGCACAGATACGCAGTATTTT
TRBV19,.,.,TRBJ2-5,CASNYPGETQYF,TGTGCCAGTAATTATCCGGGAGAGACCCAGTACTTC
TRBV28,TRBD1,.,TRBJ2-4,CASTPRGGTKNIQYF,TGTGCCAGCACCCCCCGAGGGGGCACCAAAAACATTCAGTACTTC
TRBV28,TRBD1,.,TRBJ2-7,CASSPGTGGSYEQYF,TGTGCCAGCAGTCCTGGGACAGGGGGGTCCTACGAGCAGTACTTC
TRBV11-2,.,once,TRBJ2-3,CASSFTSSTDTQYF,TGTGCCAGCAGTTTTACTTCTAGCACAGATACGCAGTATTTT
TRBV4-2,.,.,TRBJ2-5,CASSRSTLYGPQETQYF,TGTGCCAGCAGCCGTTCCACACTTTACGGCCCACAAGAGACCCAGTACTTC
TRBV2,TRBD2,once,TRBJ2-7,CASSQRTSGGEQYF,TGTGCCAGCAGTCAAAGGACTAGCGGGGGCGAGCAGTACTTC
TRBV2,TRBD1,.,TRBJ1-3,CASRQGERNTIYF,TGTGCCAGCAGACAGGGGGAGAGAAACACCATATATTTT
TRBV28,TRBD1,.,TRBJ2-1,CASRGQGQREQFF,TGTGCCAGCAGGGGACAGGGACAACGTGAGCAGTTCTTC
TRBV20-1,.,.,TRBJ2-1,CSAYQLEQFF,TGCAGTGCTTATCAGCTTGAGCAGTTCTTC